This T cell receptor (beta chain) originates from a study of cytomegalovirus exposure and HLA in healthy donors. With respect to this clone: Its antigen is undetermined.

Findings and caveats of the study: Later analysis indicated greater clonal expansion among HLA-associated TCR beta chains than among equally common other chains.

Healthy bone marrow donors formed the donor group. The PCR used 60 Vbeta and 13 Jbeta primers. Per the authors' pipeline: Unique TCR beta chains numbered about 79 million in a later analysis, with roughly 9.9 million shared. Here immunoSEQ multiplex PCR was the method, and the copy in TCRdb shows in-frame clones only, minus some. The V and J calls and clone size come from that table; D and trimming were worked out from the DNA. This table has about 180,000 clones, about 80% appearing once. The clonotype comes from a woman between 25 and 40 years old in good health and CMV-seronegative. Input material: PBMCs.

CDR3 loop: CASSAGLATEQFF. The CDR3 coding sequence is TGTGCCAGCAGCGCCGGACTAGCCACTGAGCAGTTCTTC. V gene TRBV9 combines with J gene TRBJ2-1; 8 bases are shared with TRBD2. V gave up 3 bases and J gave up 9 bases; unmatched junction bases: 5. The CDR3 runs to 13 residues. The V gene's germline CDR1 is SGDLS and CDR2 YYNGEE.